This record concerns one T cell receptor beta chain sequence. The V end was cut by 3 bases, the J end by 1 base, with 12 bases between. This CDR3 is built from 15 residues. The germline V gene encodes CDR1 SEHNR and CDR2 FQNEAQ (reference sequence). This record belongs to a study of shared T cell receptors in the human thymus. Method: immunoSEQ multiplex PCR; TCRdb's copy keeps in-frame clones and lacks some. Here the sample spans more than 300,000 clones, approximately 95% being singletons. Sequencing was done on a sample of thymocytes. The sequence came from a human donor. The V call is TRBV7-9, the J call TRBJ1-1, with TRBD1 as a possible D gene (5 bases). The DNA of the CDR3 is TGTGCCAGCAGCTTGGGCCTGACAGCGAACACTGAAGCTTTCTTT. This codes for CASSLGLTANTEAFF.